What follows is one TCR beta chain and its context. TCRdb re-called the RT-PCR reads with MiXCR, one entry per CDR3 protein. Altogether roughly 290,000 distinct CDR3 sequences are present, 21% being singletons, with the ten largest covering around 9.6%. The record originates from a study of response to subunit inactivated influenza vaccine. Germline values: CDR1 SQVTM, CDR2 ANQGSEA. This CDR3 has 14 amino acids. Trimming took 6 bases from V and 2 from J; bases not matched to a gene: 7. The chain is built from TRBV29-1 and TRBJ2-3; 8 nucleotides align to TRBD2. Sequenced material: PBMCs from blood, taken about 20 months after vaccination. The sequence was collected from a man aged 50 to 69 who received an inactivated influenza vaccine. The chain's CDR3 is CSVVSGSATDTQYF. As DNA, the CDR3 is TGCAGCGTAGTCAGCGGGAGCGCCACAGATACGCAGTATTTT.